Presented here are 12 T cell receptor beta chains from one specimen sequenced in a study of blood T cells in healthy people across ages. Next came a second PCR, run for roughly 6 to 11 cycles, which used a sample-barcoded 5' primer along with a J-beta primer mix. TCRdb re-analysed the 5' RACE reads in MiXCR, keeping a single row per CDR3 protein. The sample holds 850,000 to 1,000,000 distinct CDR3 sequences, roughly 43% seen once. The sequenced sample consisted of blood. Receptor source: a man aged 25 to 40 in good health.

The V gene is TRBV6-1, the J gene TRBJ2-7, with D uncertain. The V end lost 7 bases, the J end lost 4 bases, and 11 bases lay between the germline ends. CDR1 and CDR2 (germline): MNHNS, SASEGT. CDR3 size: 12 residues. CDR3 bases: TGTGCCAGCAAGACGGATCTATACGAGCAGTACTTC. Protein: CASKTDLYEQYF.

The genes are TRBV3-1 and TRBJ2-1; D gene unclear. This CDR3 contains 12 residues. CDR1 and CDR2 (germline): LGHDT, YNNKEL (reference sequence). V lost 1 base and J 9 bases, leaving 7 bases between the germline ends. As DNA, the CDR3 is TGTGCCAGCAGCCAAGGTGGAGTTGAGCAGTTCTTC. Its protein is CASSQGGVEQFF.

This chain uses TRBV6-5 with TRBJ2-3, with TRBD2 as a possible D gene (6 bases). The CDR3 consists of 14 residues. Germline CDR1 reads MNHEY; CDR2 reads SVGAGI. The germline V and J ends were trimmed by 8 bases and 0 bases, with 12 bases remaining between them. The CDR3 reads CASRRTISTDTQYF. The CDR3 coding sequence is TGTGCCAGCCGACGGACTATTAGCACAGATACGCAGTATTTT.

This clonotype was recorded at least ten times. This chain joins TRBV12-3 or TRBV12-4 and TRBJ2-5; TRBD1 matches at 8 bases. With the DNA end fitting TRBJ2-7 better, the J assignment may be wrong. The CDR3 runs to 14 residues. The CDR3: CASSFAGTGSEQYF. The CDR3, as DNA: TGTGCCAGCAGTTTCGCCGGGACAGGTTCCGAGCAGTACTTC.

The chain uses TRBV6-1 and TRBJ1-2; no firm D call. Trimming cost V 7 bases and J 0 bases, with 12 bases left between them. Germline loops: CDR1 MNHNS, CDR2 SASEGT. The CDR3 has 14 residues. CDR3 amino acids: CASTPDGPNYGYTF. The CDR3 region has the DNA TGTGCCAGCACCCCAGACGGCCCTAACTATGGCTACACCTTC.

This clonotype was observed a few times. The rearrangement joins TRBV20-1 to TRBJ2-7; D is uncertain. Germline values: CDR1 DFQATT, CDR2 SNEGSKA (reference sequence). CDR3 size: 10 residues. The V end lost 6 bases, the J end lost 1 base, and 4 bases lay between the germline ends. The CDR3 DNA follows: TGCAGTGCCAATTCCTACGAGCAGTACTTC. Amino acid sequence: CSANSYEQYF.

The genes are TRBV24-1 and TRBJ2-1; possible D gene TRBD1, 7 bases. The CDR3 has 14 residues. Trimming removed 1 base at V and 12 bases at J, with 15 bases between. The germline gives CDR1 KGHDR, CDR2 SFDVKD. The CDR3 nucleotides are TGTGCCACCAGTGATTTTAGCCAGGGGGGTGGGCAGTTCTTC. The encoded protein is CATSDFSQGGGQFF.

This clonotype appeared a few times. CDR3 nucleotides: TGCGCCAGCAGCTTCCCACTACAGGGGAACTCCTACGAGCAGTACTTC. Translating gives CASSFPLQGNSYEQYF. This sequence joins TRBV5-1 and TRBJ2-7; the match to TRBD1 covers 7 bases. Germline V CDR1 and CDR2: SGHRS, YFSETQ. The V gene end was trimmed by 2 bases and the J gene end by 0 bases; junction bases not matched to a gene: 8. CDR3 length: 16 amino acids.

This chain connects TRBV4-3 to TRBJ2-7; 10 nucleotides match TRBD2. Germline CDR1 reads LGHNA; CDR2 reads YSLEER. The CDR3 has 15 amino acids. J gave up 4 bases and V 6 bases, and 9 bases lay outside the gene matches. The CDR3 DNA reads as TGCGCCAGCAGTGGGGAAGCGGGGGGGTTATACGAGCAGTACTTC. Translated: CASSGEAGGLYEQYF.

The chain combines TRBV7-9 with TRBJ1-1; no clear D gene. Trimming left V 5 bases short and J 7 bases short, with 14 bases between. The CDR3 contains 13 residues. Germline-derived CDR1 and CDR2 are SEHNR and FQNEAQ (reference sequence). The CDR3 loop reads CASSQDVLCEAFF. The CDR3 DNA is TGTGCCAGCAGCCAAGACGTGCTCTGTGAAGCTTTCTTT. Variable domain in full (rest from reference TRBV7-9 and TRBJ1-1): DTGVSQNPRHKITKRGQNVTFRCDPISEHNRLYWYRQTLGQGPEFLTYFQNEAQLEKSRLLSDRFSAERPKGSFSTLEIQRTEQGDSAMYLCASSQDVLCEAFFGQGTRLTVV.

This sequence joins TRBV6-1 and TRBJ2-1; no reliable D call. Germline assignment: CDR1 MNHNS and CDR2 SASEGT. V was pared by 1 base and J by 8 bases, with 6 bases between. The CDR3 runs to 12 residues. For the CDR3, the DNA is TGTGCCAGCAGTGAAGTTAGGGATGAGCAGTTCTTC. Protein: CASSEVRDEQFF.

This clonotype was counted many times. The chain joins TRBV29-1 to TRBJ2-3, with D perhaps TRBD2 (6 bases). V was clipped by 7 bases and J by 0 bases, with 14 bases between them. Germline CDR1 is SQVTM and CDR2 is ANQGSEA. This CDR3 comprises 14 residues. Written as DNA, the CDR3 is TGCAGCGGGGATGGGGGGATAAGCACAGATACGCAGTATTTT. Translation: CSGDGGISTDTQYF.